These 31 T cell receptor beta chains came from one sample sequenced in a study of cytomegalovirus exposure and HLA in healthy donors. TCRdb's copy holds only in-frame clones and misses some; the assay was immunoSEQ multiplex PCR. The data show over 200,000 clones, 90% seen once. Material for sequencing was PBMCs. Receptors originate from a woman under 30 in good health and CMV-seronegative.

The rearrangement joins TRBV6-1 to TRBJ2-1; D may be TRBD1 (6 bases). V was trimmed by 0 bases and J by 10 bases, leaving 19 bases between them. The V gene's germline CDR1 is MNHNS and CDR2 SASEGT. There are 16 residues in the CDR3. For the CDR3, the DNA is TGTGCCAGCAGTGAAGCGGGACACTCGCTTTGGGTGGAGCAGTTCTTC. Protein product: CASSEAGHSLWVEQFF.

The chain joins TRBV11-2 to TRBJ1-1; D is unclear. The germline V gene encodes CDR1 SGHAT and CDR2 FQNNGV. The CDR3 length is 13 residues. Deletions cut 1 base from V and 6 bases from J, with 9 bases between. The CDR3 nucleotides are TGTGCCAGCAGCTTAGCGGGTTTGGCTGAAGCTTTCTTT. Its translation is CASSLAGLAEAFF. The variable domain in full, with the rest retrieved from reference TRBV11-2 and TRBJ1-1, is EAGVAQSPRYKIIEKRQSVAFWCNPISGHATLYWYQQILGQGPKLLIQFQNNGVVDDSQLPKDRFSAERLKGVDSTLKIQPAKLEDSAVYLCASSLAGLAEAFFGQGTRLTVV.

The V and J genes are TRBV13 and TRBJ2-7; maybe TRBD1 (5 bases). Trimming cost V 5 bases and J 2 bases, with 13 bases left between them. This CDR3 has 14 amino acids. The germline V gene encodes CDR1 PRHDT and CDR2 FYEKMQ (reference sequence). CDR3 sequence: CASSPRQNTYEQYF. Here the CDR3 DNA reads TGTGCCAGCAGCCCCCGACAGAATACCTACGAGCAGTACTTC.

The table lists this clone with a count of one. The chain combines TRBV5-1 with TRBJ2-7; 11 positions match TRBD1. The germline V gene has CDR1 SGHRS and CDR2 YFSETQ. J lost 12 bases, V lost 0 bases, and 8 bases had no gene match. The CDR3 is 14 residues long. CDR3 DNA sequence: TGCGCCAGCAGCTTGGACGGGACAGGGGGTTTTACGTACGTC. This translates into CASSLDGTGGFTYV.

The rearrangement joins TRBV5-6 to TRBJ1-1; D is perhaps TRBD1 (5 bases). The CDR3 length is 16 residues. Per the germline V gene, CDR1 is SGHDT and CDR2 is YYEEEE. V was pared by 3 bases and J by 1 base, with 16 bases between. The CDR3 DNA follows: TGTGCCAGCAGCTCCAGGGCAGACCCAAGGAACACTGAAGCTTTCTTT. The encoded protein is CASSSRADPRNTEAFF.

The CDR3 DNA reads as TGCGCCAGCAGCCCAGGACAGGGGGGCTCCTACGAGCAGTACTTC. This sequence encodes CASSPGQGGSYEQYF. The chain recombines TRBV4-3 with TRBJ2-7; 10 nucleotides line up with TRBD1. The CDR3 loop spans 15 amino acids. V dropped 4 bases and J dropped 0; count of bases not matched to a gene: 3. Per germline, CDR1 LGHNA and CDR2 YSLEER.

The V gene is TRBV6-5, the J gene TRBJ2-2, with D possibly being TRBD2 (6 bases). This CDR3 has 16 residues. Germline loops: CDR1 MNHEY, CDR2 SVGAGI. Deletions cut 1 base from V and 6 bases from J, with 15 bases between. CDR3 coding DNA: TGTGCCAGCAGTTACTGGGCGGGGTGGAGCTCCGGGGAGCTGTTTTTT. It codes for CASSYWAGWSSGELFF.

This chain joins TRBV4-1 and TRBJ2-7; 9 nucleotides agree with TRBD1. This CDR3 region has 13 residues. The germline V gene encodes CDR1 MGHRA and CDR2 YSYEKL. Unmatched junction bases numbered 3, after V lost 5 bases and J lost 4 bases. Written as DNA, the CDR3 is TGCGCCAGCAGCGCAGGGACAGGGTACGAGCAGTACTTC. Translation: CASSAGTGYEQYF.

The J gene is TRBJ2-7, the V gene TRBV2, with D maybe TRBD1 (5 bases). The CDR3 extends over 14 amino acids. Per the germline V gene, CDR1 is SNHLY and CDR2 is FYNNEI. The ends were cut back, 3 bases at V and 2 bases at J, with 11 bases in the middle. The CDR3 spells CASSDDQGPYEQYV. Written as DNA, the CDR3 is TGTGCCAGCAGTGATGACCAGGGCCCCTACGAGCAGTACGTC.

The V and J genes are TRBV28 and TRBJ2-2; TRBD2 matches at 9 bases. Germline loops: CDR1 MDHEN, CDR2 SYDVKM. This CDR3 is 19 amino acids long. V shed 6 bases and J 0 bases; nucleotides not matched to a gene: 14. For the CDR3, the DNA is TGTGCCAGCAGCACGCCACTACAGACTAGCGGAACGAACACCGGGGAGCTGTTTTTT. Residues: CASSTPLQTSGTNTGELFF. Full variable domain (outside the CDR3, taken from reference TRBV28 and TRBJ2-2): DVKVTQSSRYLVKRTGEKVFLECVQDMDHENMFWYRQDPGLGLRLIYFSYDVKMKEKGDIPEGYSVSREKKERFSLILESASTNQTSMYLCASSTPLQTSGTNTGELFFGEGSRLTVL.

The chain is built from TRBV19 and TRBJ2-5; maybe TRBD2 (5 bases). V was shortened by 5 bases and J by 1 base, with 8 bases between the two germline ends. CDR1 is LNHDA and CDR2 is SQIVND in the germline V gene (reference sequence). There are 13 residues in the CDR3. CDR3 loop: CASSPGFQETQYF. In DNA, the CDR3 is TGTGCCAGTAGTCCGGGATTCCAAGAGACCCAGTACTTC.

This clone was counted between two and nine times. The CDR3 spells CASSRTGCGRCGYTF. The DNA of the CDR3 is TGCGCCAGCAGTCGAACAGGGTGCGGTCGGTGTGGCTACACCTTC. The rearrangement uses TRBV4-1 and TRBJ1-2; D is possibly TRBD1 (6 bases). The germline V and J ends were trimmed by 6 bases and 7 bases, with 21 bases remaining between them. This CDR3 is built from 15 residues. From germline, CDR1 is MGHRA and CDR2 YSYEKL.

The CDR3 is CASSFKQGVYPEAFF. The CDR3, as DNA: TGTGCCAGCAGCTTTAAACAGGGTGTATACCCTGAAGCTTTCTTT. The V and J genes are TRBV5-4 and TRBJ1-1; a weak D match, TRBD1 (6 bases). Trimming left V 2 bases short and J 6 bases short, with 17 bases between. This CDR3 spans 15 amino acids. Germline V lookup: CDR1 SGHNT, CDR2 YYREEE (reference sequence).

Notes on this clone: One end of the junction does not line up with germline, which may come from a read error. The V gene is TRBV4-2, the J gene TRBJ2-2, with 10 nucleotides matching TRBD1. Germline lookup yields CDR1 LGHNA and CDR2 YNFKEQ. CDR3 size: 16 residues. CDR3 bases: TGTGCCAGCAGCTACCCGGGACAGGGGAACACCGGGGAGCTGTGTTTT. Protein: CASSYPGQGNTGELCF.

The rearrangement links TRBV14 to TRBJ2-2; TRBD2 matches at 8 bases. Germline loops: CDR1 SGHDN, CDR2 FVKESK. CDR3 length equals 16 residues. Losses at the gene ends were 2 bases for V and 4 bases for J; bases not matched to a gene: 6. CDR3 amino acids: CASSQRRGGRTGELFF. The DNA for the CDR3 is TGTGCCAGCAGCCAAAGACGGGGGGGCCGCACCGGGGAGCTGTTTTTT.

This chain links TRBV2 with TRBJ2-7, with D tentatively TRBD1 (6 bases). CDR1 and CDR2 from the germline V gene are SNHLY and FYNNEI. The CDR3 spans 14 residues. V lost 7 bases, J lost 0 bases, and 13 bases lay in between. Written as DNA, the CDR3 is TGTGCCAGCATGCTTTTAGGGGGCTCCTACGAGCAGTACTTC. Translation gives CASMLLGGSYEQYF.

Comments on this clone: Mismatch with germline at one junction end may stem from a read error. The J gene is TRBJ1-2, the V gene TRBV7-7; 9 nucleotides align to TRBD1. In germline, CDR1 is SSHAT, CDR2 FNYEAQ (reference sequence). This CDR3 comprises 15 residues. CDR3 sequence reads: CASSPLLDRGDGYTF. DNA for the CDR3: TGTGCTAGCAGCCCCCTCCTGGACAGGGGTGATGGCTACACCTTC.

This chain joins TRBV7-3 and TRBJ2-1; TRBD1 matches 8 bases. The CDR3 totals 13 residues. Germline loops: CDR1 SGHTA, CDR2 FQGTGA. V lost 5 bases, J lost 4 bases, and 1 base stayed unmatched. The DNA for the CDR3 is TGTGCCAGCAGCCGACAGGGGTACAATGAGCAGTTCTTC. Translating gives CASSRQGYNEQFF.

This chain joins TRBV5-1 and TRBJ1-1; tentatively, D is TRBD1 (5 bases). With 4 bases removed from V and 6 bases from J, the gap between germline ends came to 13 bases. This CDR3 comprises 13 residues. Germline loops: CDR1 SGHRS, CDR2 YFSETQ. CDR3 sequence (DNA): TGCGCCAGCAGCCTTCCAAGGGGCGCTGAAGCTTTCTTT. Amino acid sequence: CASSLPRGAEAFF.

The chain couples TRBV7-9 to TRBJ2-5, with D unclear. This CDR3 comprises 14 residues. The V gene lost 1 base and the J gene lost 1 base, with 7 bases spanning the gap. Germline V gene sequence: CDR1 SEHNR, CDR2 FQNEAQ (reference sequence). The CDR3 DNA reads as TGTGCCAGCAGCTTAGGAGCGTTCCAAGAGACCCAGTACTTC. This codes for CASSLGAFQETQYF.

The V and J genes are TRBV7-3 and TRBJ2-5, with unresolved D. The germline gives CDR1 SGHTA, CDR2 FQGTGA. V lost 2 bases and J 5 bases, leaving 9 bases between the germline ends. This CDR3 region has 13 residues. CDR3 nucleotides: TGTGCCAGCAGCTTAGGCTCGTCTGAGACCCAGTACTTC. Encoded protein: CASSLGSSETQYF.

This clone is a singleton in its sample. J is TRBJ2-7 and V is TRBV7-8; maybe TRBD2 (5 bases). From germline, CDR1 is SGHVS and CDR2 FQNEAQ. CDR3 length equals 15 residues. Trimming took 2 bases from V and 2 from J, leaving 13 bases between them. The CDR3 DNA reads TGTGCCAGCAGCTTACAAGGGAGCGGACCCTACGAGCAGTACTTC. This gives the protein CASSLQGSGPYEQYF.

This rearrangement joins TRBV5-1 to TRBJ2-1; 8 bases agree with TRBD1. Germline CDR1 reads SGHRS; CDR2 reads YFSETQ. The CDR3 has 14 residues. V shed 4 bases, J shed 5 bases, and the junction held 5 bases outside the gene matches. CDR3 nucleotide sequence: TGCGCCAGCAGCGGGCAGGGGGCCCACAATGAGCAGTTCTTC. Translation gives CASSGQGAHNEQFF. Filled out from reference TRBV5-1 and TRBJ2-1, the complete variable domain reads KAGVTQTPRYLIKTRGQQVTLSCSPISGHRSVSWYQQTPGQGLQFLFEYFSETQRNKGNFPGRFSGRQFSNSRSEMNVSTLELGDSALYLCASSGQGAHNEQFFGPGTRLTVL.

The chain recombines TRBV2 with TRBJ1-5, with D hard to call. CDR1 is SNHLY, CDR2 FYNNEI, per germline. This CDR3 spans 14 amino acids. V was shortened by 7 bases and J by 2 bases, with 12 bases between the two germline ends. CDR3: CASTGGRGNQPQHF. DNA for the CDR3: TGTGCCAGCACCGGAGGAAGGGGCAATCAGCCCCAGCATTTT.

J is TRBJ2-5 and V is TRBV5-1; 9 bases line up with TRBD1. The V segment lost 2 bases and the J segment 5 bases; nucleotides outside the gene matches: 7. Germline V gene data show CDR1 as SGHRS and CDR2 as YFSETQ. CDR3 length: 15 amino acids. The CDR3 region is CASSLPSDRGETQYF. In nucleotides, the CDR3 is TGCGCCAGCAGCTTACCCAGTGACAGGGGGGAGACCCAGTACTTC.

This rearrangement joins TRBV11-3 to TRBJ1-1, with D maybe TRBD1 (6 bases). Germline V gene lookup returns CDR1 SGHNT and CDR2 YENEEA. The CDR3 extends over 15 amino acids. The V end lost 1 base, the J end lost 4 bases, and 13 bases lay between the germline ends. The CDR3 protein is CASSLGGAQGTEAFF. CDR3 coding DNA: TGTGCCAGCAGCTTAGGTGGGGCACAGGGCACTGAAGCTTTCTTT.

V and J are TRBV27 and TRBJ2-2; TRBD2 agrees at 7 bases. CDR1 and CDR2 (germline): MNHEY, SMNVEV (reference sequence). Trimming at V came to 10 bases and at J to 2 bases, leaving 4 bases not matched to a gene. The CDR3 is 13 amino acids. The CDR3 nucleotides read TGTGCCACTGGGAGGGGAAACACCGGGGAGCTGTTTTTT. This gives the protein CATGRGNTGELFF.

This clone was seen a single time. Here the CDR3 reads CASSLLQGFETQYF. Written as DNA, the CDR3 is TGTGCCAGCAGTTTATTACAGGGGTTCGAGACCCAGTACTTC. This chain joins TRBV27 and TRBJ2-5; 7 nucleotides align to TRBD1. This CDR3 contains 14 residues. Trimming removed 1 base from V and 5 bases from J; junction bases left unmatched: 4. CDR1 and CDR2 from the germline V gene are MNHEY and SMNVEV (reference sequence).

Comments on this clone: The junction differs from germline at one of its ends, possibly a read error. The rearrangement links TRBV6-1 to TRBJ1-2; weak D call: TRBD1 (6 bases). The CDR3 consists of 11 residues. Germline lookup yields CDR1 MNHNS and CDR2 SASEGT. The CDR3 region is CASSEGYRDLF. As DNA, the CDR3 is TGTGCCAGCAGTGAGGGCTACAGGGACCTCTTC.

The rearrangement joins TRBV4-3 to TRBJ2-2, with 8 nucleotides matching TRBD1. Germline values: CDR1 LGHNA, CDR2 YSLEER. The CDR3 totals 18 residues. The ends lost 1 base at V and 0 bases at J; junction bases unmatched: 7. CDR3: CASSQVVPGQANTGELFF. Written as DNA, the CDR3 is TGCGCCAGCAGCCAAGTAGTTCCGGGACAGGCGAACACCGGGGAGCTGTTTTTT.

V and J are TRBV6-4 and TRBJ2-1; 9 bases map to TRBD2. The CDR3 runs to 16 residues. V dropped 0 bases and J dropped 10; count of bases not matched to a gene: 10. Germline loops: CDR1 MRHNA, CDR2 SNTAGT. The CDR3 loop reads CASSDSGGGGYLEQFF. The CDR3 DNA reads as TGTGCCAGCAGTGACTCGGGCGGGGGGGGTTATCTCGAGCAGTTCTTC.